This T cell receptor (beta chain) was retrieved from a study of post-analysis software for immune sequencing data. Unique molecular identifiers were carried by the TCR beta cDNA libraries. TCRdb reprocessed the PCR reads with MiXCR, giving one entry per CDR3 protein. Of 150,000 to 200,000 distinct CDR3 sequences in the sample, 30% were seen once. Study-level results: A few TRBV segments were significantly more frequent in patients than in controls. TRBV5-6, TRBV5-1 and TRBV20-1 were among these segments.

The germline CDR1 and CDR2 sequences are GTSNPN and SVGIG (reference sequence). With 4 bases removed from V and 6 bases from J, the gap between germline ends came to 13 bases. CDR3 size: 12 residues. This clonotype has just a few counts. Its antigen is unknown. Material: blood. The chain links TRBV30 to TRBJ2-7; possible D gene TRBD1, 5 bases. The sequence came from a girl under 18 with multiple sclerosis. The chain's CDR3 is CAWTQGSLEQYF. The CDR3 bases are TGTGCCTGGACCCAGGGATCCCTCGAGCAGTACTTC.